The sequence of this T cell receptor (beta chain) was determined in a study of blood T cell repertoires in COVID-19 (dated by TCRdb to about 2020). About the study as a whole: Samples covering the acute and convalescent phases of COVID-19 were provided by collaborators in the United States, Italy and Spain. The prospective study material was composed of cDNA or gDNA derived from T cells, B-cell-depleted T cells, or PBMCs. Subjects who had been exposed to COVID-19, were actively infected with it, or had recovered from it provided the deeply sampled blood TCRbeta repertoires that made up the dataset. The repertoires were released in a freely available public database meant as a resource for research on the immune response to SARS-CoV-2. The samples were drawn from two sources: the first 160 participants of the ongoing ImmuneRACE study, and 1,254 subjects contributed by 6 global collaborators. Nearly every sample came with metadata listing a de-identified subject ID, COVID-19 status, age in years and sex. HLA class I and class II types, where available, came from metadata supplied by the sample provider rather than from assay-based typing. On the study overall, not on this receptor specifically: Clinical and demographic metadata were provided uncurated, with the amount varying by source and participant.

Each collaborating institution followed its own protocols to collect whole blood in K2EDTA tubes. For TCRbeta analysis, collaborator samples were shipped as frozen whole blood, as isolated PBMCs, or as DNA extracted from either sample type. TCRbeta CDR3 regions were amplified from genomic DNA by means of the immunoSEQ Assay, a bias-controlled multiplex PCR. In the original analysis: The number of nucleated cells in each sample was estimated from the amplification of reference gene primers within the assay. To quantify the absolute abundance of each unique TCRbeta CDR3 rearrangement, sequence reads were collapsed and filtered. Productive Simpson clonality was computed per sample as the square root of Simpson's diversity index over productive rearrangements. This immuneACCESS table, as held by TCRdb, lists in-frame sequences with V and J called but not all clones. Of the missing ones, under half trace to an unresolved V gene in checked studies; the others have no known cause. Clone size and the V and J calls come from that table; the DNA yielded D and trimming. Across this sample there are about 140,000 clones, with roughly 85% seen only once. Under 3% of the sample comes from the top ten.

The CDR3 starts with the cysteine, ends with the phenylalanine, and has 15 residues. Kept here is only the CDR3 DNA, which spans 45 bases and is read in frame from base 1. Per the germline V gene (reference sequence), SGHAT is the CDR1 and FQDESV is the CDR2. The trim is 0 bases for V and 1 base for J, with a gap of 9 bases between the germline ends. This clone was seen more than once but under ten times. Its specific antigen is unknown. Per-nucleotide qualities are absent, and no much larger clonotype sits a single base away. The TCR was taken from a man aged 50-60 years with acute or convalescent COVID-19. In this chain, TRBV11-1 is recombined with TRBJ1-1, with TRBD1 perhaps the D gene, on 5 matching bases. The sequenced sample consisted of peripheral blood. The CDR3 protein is CASSLARQSNTEAFF. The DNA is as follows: TGTGCCAGCAGCTTAGCTAGACAGTCGAACACTGAAGCTTTCTTT.